The source of this TCR beta chain is a study of OX40 agonist ivuxolimab in advanced cancers. Assay used: immunoSEQ multiplex PCR; TCRdb lists only in-frame clones, some missing. This sample carries about 58,000 clones, roughly 89% of them seen once, and the ten largest clones take about 0.82%. The sequence was collected from an adult with an advanced solid tumor such as melanoma, head and neck, liver or kidney cancer. This material consisted of CD4+ or CD8+ T cells sorted from blood, taken in a trial of the OX40 agonist ivuxolimab.

The CDR3 DNA reads as TGTGCCAGTGGACAGGGGGCGTTGGGCACTGAAGCTTTCTTT. Amino acids: CASGQGALGTEAFF. V gene TRBV11-2 combines with J gene TRBJ1-1; TRBD1 matches at 11 bases. The CDR3 spans 14 residues. Germline V gene lookup returns CDR1 SGHAT and CDR2 FQNNGV. Trimming took 9 bases from V and 4 from J; bases not matched to a gene: 7.